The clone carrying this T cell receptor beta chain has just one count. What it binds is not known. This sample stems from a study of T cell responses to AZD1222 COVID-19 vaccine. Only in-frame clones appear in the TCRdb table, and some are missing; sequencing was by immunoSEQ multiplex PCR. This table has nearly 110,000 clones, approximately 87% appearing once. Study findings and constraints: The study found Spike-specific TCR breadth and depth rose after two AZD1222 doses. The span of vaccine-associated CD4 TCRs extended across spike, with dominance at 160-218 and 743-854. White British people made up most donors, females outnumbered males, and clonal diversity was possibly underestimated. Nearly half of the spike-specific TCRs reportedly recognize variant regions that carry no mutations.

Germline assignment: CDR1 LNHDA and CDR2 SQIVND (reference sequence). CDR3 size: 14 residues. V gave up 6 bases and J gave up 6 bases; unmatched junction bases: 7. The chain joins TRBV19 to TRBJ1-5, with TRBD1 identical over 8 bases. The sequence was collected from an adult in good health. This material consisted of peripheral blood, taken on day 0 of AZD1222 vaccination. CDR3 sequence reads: CASREGTGGQPQHF. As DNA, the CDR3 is TGTGCCAGTAGAGAAGGAACAGGGGGTCAGCCCCAGCATTTT.